Included here is one T cell receptor (beta chain) sequence, with context. No antigen is known for it. J was trimmed by 4 bases and V by 7 bases; bases with no gene match: 9. The CDR3 has 15 amino acids. The germline gives CDR1 MNHEY, CDR2 SMNVEV (reference sequence). PCR used 60 Vbeta primers and 13 Jbeta primers. Libraries were prepared by immunoSEQ multiplex PCR; TCRdb keeps only in-frame clonotypes and omits some of them. Here the sample spans about 43,000 clones, roughly 60% being singletons. This sample was included in a study of cytomegalovirus exposure and HLA in healthy donors. Study results and limitations: The authors later found most CMV-associated TCR beta chains appeared HLA-restricted. In a later analysis, TCR beta V- and J-gene trimming showed a link to a missense DCLRE1C variant. Several of the most significant clusters were apparently associated with common viral pathogens in a later analysis.

Sequenced: PBMCs. The chain combines TRBV27 with TRBJ2-3, with 9 bases lining up with TRBD2. This TCR was sampled from a man in his sixties in good health and CMV-seropositive. CDR3 sequence reads: CASNFRAGGADTQYF. In nucleotides, the CDR3 is TGTGCCAGCAATTTCCGGGCGGGAGGGGCAGATACGCAGTATTTT.